These 10 T cell receptor beta chains came from one sample sequenced in a study of blood T cell repertoires in COVID-19. The table came from immunoSEQ multiplex PCR; TCRdb's copy has only in-frame clones and leaves some out. The data contain about 160,000 clones, more than 80% of them seen just once; the ten biggest clones take up roughly 2.3%. The sequenced sample consisted of peripheral blood. These receptors were collected from a man between 65 and 80 years old with acute or convalescent COVID-19.

The table lists this clone with a count of one. The chain joins TRBV25-1 to TRBJ1-1, with TRBD1 matching over 8 bases. Germline V gene lookup returns CDR1 MGHDK and CDR2 SYGVNS. This CDR3 is 14 amino acids long. Trimming removed 10 bases from V and 5 bases from J; junction bases left unmatched: 12. The CDR3 is CATRMDREGTEAFF. For the CDR3, the DNA is TGTGCCACCCGAATGGACAGGGAAGGGACTGAAGCTTTCTTT.

The gene calls are TRBV10-3 and TRBJ2-5, with TRBD1 identical over 9 bases. Germline CDR1 reads ENHRY; CDR2 reads SYGVKD. The V gene end was trimmed by 2 bases and the J gene end by 0 bases; junction bases not matched to a gene: 4. The CDR3 is 16 residues long. The CDR3 reads CAISEGDRVDQETQYF. CDR3 DNA sequence: TGTGCCATCAGTGAGGGGGACAGGGTGGACCAAGAGACCCAGTACTTC.

The V call is TRBV7-9, the J call TRBJ2-3; D might be TRBD2 (6 bases). V lost 5 bases, J lost 4 bases, and 16 bases lay in between. This CDR3 has 15 residues. CDR1 and CDR2 (germline): SEHNR, FQNEAQ (reference sequence). The CDR3 DNA sequence: TGTGCCAGCAGCCTTCGGGCATGGGGGGCAGATACGCAGTATTTT. It encodes CASSLRAWGADTQYF.

The gene calls are TRBV6-5 and TRBJ1-1; D perhaps matches TRBD1 (6 bases). The germline CDR1 and CDR2 sequences are MNHEY and SVGAGI. The ends were cut back, 5 bases at V and 2 bases at J, with 15 bases in the middle. This CDR3 has 15 amino acids. CDR3 in DNA: TGTGCCAGCAGTAGGGAAGGGACATACAACACTGAAGCTTTCTTT. It is translated as CASSREGTYNTEAFF.

This chain connects TRBV19 to TRBJ2-5, with 13 bases that match TRBD2. CDR1 and CDR2 from the germline V gene are LNHDA and SQIVND (reference sequence). The J segment lost 7 bases and the V segment lost 6 bases, leaving 11 bases of the junction unmatched. CDR3 length: 16 amino acids. The DNA for the CDR3 is TGTGCCAGTAGCGCTACCACTAGCGGGGGGGCCGCGACCCAGTACTTC. Translation: CASSATTSGGAATQYF.

The chain uses TRBV2 and TRBJ2-3; 7 bases align to TRBD1. Germline lookup yields CDR1 SNHLY and CDR2 FYNNEI. CDR3 length: 11 amino acids. V dropped 6 bases and J dropped 11; count of bases not matched to a gene: 5. CDR3 residues: CASSRQGWQYF. Written as DNA, the CDR3 is TGTGCCAGCAGCCGACAGGGATGGCAGTATTTT.

This clone came up once. The chain is built from TRBV7-3 and TRBJ2-1; 7 bases are a match to TRBD1. CDR3 length: 16 amino acids. V shed 5 bases, J shed 2 bases, and the junction held 9 bases outside the gene matches. Germline values: CDR1 SGHTA, CDR2 FQGTGA. The CDR3 reads CASSLSRQGAYNEQFF. The CDR3 DNA sequence: TGTGCCAGCAGCCTCTCCCGACAGGGAGCCTACAATGAGCAGTTCTTC.

The chain combines TRBV3-1 (or the pseudogene TRBV3-2) with TRBJ1-5; maybe TRBD1 (5 bases). Germline V gene lookup returns CDR1 LGHDT and CDR2 YNNKEL (reference sequence). The CDR3 loop spans 17 amino acids. Trimming took off 2 bases at V and 1 base at J, with 15 bases between the two ends. The CDR3 DNA reads TGTGCCAGCAGCCAATGGAGGGATGGGACGAGCAATCAGCCCCAGCATTTT. Translated, it gives CASSQWRDGTSNQPQHF.

This chain joins TRBV6-5 and TRBJ1-2; TRBD1 matches at 7 bases. The V segment lost 0 bases and the J segment 4 bases; nucleotides outside the gene matches: 5. Germline-derived CDR1 and CDR2 are MNHEY and SVGAGI. The CDR3 runs to 15 residues. The CDR3 here is CASSYSGTASYGYTF. The CDR3 DNA reads as TGTGCCAGCAGTTACTCGGGGACAGCGTCCTATGGCTACACCTTC.

The J gene is TRBJ1-6, the V gene TRBV3-1 (or the pseudogene TRBV3-2); 10 bases map to TRBD1. The length of the CDR3 is 16 residues. Germline CDR1 LGHDT, CDR2 YNNKEL (reference sequence). After removal of 1 base from V and 10 bases from J, the junction contained 7 bases not matched to a gene. The CDR3 is CASSQAGQGVGSPLHF. The CDR3 DNA reads TGTGCCAGCAGCCAAGCAGGACAGGGGGTTGGGTCACCCCTCCACTTT.